What follows is one T cell receptor beta chain and its context. Its antigen is as yet unknown. The source of the sample is a study of shared clonotypes between healthy human individuals. It was at deep level that the assay was run. This table comes from immunoSEQ multiplex PCR, and its TCRdb copy is limited to in-frame clones, with some not included. The sample includes approximately 1.1 million clones, 75% to 80% seen only once; the top ten take under 0.6%. Recent vaccinations or acute infections were absent in the healthy HIV-negative adult donors. Study-level points and caveats: Shared clonotypes: 4.5% to 5% naive CD4, roughly 4% naive CD8, around 2.4% memory CD4, 0.4% memory CD8. As a rule, naive subsets had a larger estimated richness than memory subsets.

The sample consisted of memory CD4+ T cells from PBMCs. As to subset: CD45RA-negative fraction. This clonotype was sampled from a man younger than 35 in good health. Some clones in this sample may be carry-over from other donors' samples.

CDR3 DNA: TGTGCCAGCAGCTCCTCGGGCAGCGGAAAACTGTTTTTT. Translating it yields CASSSSGSGKLFF. The chain uses TRBV7-3 and TRBJ1-4; D uncertain. V lost 4 bases and J lost 10, with 13 bases in between. Germline V gives CDR1 SGHTA, CDR2 FQGTGA. This CDR3 has 13 amino acids.